This TCR beta chain is from a study of post-analysis software for immune sequencing data. General study points: Five or six TRBV segments, including TRBV5-6, TRBV5-1 and TRBV20-1, were more frequent in patients than controls.

Of note for this clonotype: Its antigen remains unidentified.

The length of the CDR3 is 14 residues. The V and J ends lost 3 bases and 8 bases respectively, with 19 bases between them. Per the germline V gene, CDR1 is SQVTM and CDR2 is ANQGSEA. Prepared libraries of TCR beta cDNA carried unique molecular identifiers. T cells, 1 to 10 million of them, yielded some 500,000 cDNA molecules. Each CDR3 protein is one row after TCRdb ran MiXCR on the PCR reads. The sample contains about 820,000 distinct CDR3 sequences, roughly 50% of which appear only once. This receptor was identified in a girl aged 10-17 years with multiple sclerosis. Material for sequencing was blood. The chain combines TRBV29-1 with TRBJ1-2; D is ambiguous. The CDR3 bases are TGCAGCGTTGACCGAGTCGGACGAGGTGAAGGCTACACCTTC. It encodes CSVDRVGRGEGYTF.